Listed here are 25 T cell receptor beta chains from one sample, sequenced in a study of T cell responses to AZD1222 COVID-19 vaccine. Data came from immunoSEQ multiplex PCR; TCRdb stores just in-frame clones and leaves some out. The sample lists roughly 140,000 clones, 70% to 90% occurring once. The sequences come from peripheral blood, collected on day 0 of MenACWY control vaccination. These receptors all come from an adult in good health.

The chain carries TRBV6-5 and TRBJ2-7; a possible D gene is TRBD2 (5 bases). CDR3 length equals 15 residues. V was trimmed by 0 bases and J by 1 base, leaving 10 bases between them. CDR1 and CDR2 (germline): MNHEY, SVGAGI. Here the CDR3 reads CASSYSGSRSYEQYF. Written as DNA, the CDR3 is TGTGCCAGCAGTTACTCGGGGAGCAGATCCTACGAGCAGTACTTC.

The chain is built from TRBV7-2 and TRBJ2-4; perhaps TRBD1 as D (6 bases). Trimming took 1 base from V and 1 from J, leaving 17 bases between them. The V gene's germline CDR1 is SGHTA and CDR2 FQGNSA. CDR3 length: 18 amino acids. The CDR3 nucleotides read TGTGCCAGCAGCTTAGTCCGAGAAACAGGGTTCGCCAAAAACATTCAGTACTTC. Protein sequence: CASSLVRETGFAKNIQYF.

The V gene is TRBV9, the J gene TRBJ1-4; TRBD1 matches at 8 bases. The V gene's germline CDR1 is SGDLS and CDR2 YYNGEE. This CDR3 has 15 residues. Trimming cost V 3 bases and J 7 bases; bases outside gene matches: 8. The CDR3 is CASSAPQGGAEKLFF. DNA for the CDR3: TGTGCCAGCAGCGCTCCACAGGGGGGCGCTGAAAAACTGTTTTTT.

The CDR3 loop reads CASSPSGTSSYEQYF. The CDR3 coding sequence is TGTGCCAGCAGTCCCTCGGGGACGAGCTCCTACGAGCAGTACTTC. The chain couples TRBV28 to TRBJ2-7; D assignment may be TRBD1 or TRBD2 (5 bases each). The CDR3 totals 15 residues. Germline lookup yields CDR1 MDHEN and CDR2 SYDVKM. Trimming shortened V by 5 bases and J by 0 bases, and 14 bases separated the two germline ends.

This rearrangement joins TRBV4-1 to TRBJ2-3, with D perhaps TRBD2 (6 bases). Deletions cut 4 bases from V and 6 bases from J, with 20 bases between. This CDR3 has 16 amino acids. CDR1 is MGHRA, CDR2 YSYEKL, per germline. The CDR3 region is CASSPLLGRGPDTQYF. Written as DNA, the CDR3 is TGCGCCAGCAGCCCCTTATTGGGGCGGGGACCCGATACGCAGTATTTT.

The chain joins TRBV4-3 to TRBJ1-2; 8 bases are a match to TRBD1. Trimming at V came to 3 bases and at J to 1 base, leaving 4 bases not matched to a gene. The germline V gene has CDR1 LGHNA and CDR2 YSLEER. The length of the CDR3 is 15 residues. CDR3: CASSQRQGYNYGYTF. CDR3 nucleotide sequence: TGCGCCAGCAGCCAGCGACAGGGGTATAACTATGGCTACACCTTC.

CDR3 loop: CASSVVSGGETQYF. The CDR3 coding sequence is TGTGCCAGCAGCGTAGTTAGCGGGGGAGAGACCCAGTACTTC. This sequence joins TRBV9 and TRBJ2-5, with 9 bases identical to TRBD2. Germline V gives CDR1 SGDLS, CDR2 YYNGEE. V trimming: 0 bases; J trimming: 4 bases; junction bases outside the gene matches: 1. CDR3 length: 14 amino acids.

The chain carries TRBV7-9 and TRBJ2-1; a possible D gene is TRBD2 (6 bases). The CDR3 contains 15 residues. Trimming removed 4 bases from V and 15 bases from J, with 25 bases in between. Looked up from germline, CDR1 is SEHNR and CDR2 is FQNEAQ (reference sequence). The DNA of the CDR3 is TGTGCCAGCAGCTCTGATTCGTACGGGACTCCATGGGGGTTCTTC. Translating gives CASSSDSYGTPWGFF. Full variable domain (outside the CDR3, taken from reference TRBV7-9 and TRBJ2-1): DTGVSQNPRHKITKRGQNVTFRCDPISEHNRLYWYRQTLGQGPEFLTYFQNEAQLEKSRLLSDRFSAERPKGSFSTLEIQRTEQGDSAMYLCASSSDSYGTPWGFFGPGTRLTVL.

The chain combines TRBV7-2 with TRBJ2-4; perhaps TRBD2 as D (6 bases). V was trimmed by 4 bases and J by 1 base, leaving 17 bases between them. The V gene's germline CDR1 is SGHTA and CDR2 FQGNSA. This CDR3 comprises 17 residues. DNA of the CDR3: TGTGCCAGCAGCTACTCTCGGGGCGCGGGGGCCAAAAACATTCAGTACTTC. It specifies CASSYSRGAGAKNIQYF.

The CDR3 reads CASSYGQSYEQYF. The CDR3 DNA follows: TGCGCCAGCAGCTACGGACAGTCCTACGAGCAGTACTTC. V is TRBV5-1 and J is TRBJ2-7; D possibly corresponds to TRBD1 (6 bases). V was trimmed by 3 bases and J by 1 base, leaving 8 bases between them. CDR1 is SGHRS and CDR2 is YFSETQ in the germline V gene. The CDR3 runs 13 residues.

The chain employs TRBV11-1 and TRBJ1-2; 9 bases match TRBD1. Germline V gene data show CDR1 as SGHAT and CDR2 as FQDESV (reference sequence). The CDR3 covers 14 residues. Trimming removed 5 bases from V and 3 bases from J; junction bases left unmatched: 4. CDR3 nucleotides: TGTGCCAGCAGCCCGGGACAGGGCCACTATGGCTACACCTTC. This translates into CASSPGQGHYGYTF.

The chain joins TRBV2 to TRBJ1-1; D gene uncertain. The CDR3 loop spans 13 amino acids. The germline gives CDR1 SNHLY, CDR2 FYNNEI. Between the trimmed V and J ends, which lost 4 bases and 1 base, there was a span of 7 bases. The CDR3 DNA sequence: TGTGCCAGCAGTGTACACGAGAACACTGAAGCTTTCTTT. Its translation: CASSVHENTEAFF.

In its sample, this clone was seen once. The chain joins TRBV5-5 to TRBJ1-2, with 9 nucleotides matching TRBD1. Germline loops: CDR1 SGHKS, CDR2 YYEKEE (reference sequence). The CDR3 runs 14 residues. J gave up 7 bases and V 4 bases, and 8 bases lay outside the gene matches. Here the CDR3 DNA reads TGTGCCAGCAGCATTGGGACAGGGAATCCTGGCTACACCTTC. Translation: CASSIGTGNPGYTF. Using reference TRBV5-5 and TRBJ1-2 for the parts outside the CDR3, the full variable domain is DAGVTQSPTHLIKTRGQQVTLRCSPISGHKSVSWYQQVLGQGPQFIFQYYEKEERGRGNFPDRFSARQFPNYSSELNVNALLLGDSALYLCASSIGTGNPGYTFGSGTRLTVV.

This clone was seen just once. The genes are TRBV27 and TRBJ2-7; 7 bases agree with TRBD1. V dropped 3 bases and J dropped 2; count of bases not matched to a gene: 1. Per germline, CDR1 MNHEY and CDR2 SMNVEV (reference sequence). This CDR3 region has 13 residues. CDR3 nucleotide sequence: TGTGCCAGCAGTTTCGGGACAGCCTACGAGCAGTACTTC. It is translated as CASSFGTAYEQYF.

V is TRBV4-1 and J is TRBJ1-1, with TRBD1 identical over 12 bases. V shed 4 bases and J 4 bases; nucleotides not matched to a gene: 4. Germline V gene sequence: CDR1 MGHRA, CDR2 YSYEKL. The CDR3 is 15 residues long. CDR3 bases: TGCGCCAGCAGCCTCGGGACAGGGGGCCTCACTGAAGCTTTCTTT. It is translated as CASSLGTGGLTEAFF.

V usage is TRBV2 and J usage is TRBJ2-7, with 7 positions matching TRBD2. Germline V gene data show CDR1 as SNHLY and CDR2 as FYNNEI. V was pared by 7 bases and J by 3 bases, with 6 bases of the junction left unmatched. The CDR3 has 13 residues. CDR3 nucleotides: TGTGCCAGCACGGGCGAGCGGGGCTACGAGCAGTACTTC. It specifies CASTGERGYEQYF.

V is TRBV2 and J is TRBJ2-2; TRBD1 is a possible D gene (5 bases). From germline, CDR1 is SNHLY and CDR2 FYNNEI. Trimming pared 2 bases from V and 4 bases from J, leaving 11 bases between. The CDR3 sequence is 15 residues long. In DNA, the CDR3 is TGTGCCAGCAGTGAAAGGGGAATGGGCACCGGGGAGCTGTTTTTT. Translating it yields CASSERGMGTGELFF.

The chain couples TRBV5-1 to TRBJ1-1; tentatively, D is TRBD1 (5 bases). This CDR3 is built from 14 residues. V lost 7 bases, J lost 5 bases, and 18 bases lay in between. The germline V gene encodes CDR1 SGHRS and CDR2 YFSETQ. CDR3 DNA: TGCGCCAGCCGGCTGTGGAGGGGTCATACTGAAGCTTTCTTT. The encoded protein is CASRLWRGHTEAFF.

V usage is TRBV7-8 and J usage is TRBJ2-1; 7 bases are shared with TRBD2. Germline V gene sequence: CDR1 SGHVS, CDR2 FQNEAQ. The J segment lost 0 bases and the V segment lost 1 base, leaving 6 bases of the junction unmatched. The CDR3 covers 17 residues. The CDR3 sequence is CASSLVPGGASYNEQFF. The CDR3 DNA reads TGTGCCAGCAGCTTAGTACCGGGAGGCGCCTCCTACAATGAGCAGTTCTTC.

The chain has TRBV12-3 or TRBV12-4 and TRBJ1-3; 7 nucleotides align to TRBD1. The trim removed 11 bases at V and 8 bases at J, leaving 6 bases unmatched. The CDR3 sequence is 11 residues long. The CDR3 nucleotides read TGTGCCTTGGGACAGCTTGACACCATATATTTT. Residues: CALGQLDTIYF.

The chain's CDR3 is CASSYSGRVYGELFF. In nucleotides, the CDR3 is TGTGCCAGCAGTTACTCCGGCAGGGTGTACGGGGAGCTGTTTTTT. The chain employs TRBV6-2 or TRBV6-3 and TRBJ2-2, with D possibly TRBD1 on 5 matching bases. The V and J ends lost 0 bases and 7 bases respectively, with 12 bases between them. Germline assignment: CDR1 MNHEY and CDR2 SVGEGT. The CDR3 length is 15 residues.

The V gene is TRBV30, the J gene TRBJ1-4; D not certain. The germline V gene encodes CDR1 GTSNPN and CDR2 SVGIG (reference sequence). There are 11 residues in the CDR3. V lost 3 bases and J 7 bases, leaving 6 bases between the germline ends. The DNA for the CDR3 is TGTGCCTGGAGAGTGCTTGAAAAACTGTTTTTT. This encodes CAWRVLEKLFF.

CDR3 amino acids: CASSTKTGVFEQFF. The CDR3 DNA follows: TGTGCCAGCAGCACCAAGACAGGGGTCTTTGAGCAGTTCTTC. This chain uses TRBV13 with TRBJ2-1, with 8 bases aligning to TRBD1. This CDR3 is 14 amino acids long. The germline gives CDR1 PRHDT, CDR2 FYEKMQ (reference sequence). V gave up 5 bases and J gave up 9 bases; unmatched junction bases: 9. The full variable domain, in which reference TRBV13 and TRBJ2-1 provide the parts outside the CDR3, is AAGVIQSPRHLIKEKRETATLKCYPIPRHDTVYWYQQGPGQDPQFLISFYEKMQSDKGSIPDRFSAQQFSDYHSELNMSSLELGDSALYFCASSTKTGVFEQFFGPGTRLTVL.

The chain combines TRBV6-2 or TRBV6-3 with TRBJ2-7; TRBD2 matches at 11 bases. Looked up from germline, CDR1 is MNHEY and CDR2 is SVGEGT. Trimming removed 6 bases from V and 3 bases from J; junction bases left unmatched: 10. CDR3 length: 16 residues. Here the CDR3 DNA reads TGTGCCAGCAGCTCCTCAACTAGCGGGAGCTTCTACGAGCAGTACTTC. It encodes CASSSSTSGSFYEQYF.

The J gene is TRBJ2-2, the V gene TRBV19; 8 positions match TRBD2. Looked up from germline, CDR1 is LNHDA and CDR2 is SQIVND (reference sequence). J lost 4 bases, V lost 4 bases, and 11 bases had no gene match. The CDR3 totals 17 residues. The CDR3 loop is CASSSPGGGGITGELFF. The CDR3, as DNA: TGTGCCAGTAGTAGCCCGGGGGGCGGGGGGATCACCGGGGAGCTGTTTTTT.